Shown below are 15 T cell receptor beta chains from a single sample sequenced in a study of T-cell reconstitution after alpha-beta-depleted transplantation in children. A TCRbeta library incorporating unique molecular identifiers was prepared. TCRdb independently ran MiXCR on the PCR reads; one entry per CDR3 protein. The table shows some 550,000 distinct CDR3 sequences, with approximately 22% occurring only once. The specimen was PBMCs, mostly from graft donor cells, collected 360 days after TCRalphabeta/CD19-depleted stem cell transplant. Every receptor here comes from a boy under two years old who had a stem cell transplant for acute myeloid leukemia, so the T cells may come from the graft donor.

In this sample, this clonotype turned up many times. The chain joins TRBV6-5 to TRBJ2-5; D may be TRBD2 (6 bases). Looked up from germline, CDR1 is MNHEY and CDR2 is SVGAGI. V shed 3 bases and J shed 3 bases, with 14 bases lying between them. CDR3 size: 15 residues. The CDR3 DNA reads TGTGCCAGCAGTTATTCCAGCGGAGGGGAAGAGACCCAGTACTTC. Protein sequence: CASSYSSGGEETQYF.

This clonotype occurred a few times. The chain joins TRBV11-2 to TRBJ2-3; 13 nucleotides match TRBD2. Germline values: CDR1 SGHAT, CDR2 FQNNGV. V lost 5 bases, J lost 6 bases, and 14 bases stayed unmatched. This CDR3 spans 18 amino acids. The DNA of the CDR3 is TGTGCCAGCAGCCCCCTCACTAGCGGGGGGGCTTCCAGGGATACGCAGTATTTT. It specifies CASSPLTSGGASRDTQYF.

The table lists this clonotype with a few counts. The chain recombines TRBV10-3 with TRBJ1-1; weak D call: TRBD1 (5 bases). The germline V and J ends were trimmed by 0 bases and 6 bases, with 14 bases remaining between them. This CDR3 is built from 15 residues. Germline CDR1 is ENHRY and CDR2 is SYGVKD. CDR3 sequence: CAISESGAASAEAFF. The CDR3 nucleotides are TGTGCCATCAGTGAGTCTGGGGCCGCCTCGGCTGAAGCTTTCTTT.

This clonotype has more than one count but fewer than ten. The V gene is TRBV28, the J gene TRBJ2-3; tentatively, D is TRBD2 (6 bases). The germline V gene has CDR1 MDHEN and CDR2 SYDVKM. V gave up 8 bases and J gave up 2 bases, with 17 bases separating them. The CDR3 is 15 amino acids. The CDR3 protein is CASAREHLPTDTQYF. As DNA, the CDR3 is TGTGCCAGCGCTCGGGAGCACTTACCCACAGATACGCAGTATTTT. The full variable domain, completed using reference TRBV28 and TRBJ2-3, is DVKVTQSSRYLVKRTGEKVFLECVQDMDHENMFWYRQDPGLGLRLIYFSYDVKMKEKGDIPEGYSVSREKKERFSLILESASTNQTSMYLCASAREHLPTDTQYFGPGTRLTVL.

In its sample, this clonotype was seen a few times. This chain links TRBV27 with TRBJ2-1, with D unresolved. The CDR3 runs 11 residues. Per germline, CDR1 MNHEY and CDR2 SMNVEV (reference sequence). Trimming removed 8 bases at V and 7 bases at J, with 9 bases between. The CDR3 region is CASWGGNEQFF. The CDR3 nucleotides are TGTGCCAGCTGGGGTGGGAATGAGCAGTTCTTC.

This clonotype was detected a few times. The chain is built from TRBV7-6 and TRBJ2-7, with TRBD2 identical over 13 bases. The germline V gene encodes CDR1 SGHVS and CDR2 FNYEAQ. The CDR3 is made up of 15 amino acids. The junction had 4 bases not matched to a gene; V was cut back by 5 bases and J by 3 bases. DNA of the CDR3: TGTGCCAGCAGCACACTAGCGGGGGGGCACTACGAGCAGTACTTC. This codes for CASSTLAGGHYEQYF.

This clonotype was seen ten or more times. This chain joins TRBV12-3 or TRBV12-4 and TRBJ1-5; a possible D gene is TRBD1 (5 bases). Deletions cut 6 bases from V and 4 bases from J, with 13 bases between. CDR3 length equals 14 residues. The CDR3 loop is CASSPRDGNQPQHF. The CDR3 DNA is TGTGCCAGCAGCCCCAGGGACGGAAATCAGCCCCAGCATTTT.

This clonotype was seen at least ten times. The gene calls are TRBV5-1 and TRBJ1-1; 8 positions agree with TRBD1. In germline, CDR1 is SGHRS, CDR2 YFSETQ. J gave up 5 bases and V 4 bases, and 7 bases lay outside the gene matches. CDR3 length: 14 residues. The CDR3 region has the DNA TGCGCCAGCAGCCCGCAGGGGGCGAGGACTGAAGCTTTCTTT. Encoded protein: CASSPQGARTEAFF. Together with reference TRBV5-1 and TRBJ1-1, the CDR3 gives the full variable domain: KAGVTQTPRYLIKTRGQQVTLSCSPISGHRSVSWYQQTPGQGLQFLFEYFSETQRNKGNFPGRFSGRQFSNSRSEMNVSTLELGDSALYLCASSPQGARTEAFFGQGTRLTVV.

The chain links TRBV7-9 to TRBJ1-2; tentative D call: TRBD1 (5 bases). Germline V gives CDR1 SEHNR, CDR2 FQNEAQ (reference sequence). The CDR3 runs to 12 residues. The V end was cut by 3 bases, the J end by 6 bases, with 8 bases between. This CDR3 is CASSFAGNGYTF. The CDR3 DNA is TGTGCCAGCAGCTTCGCAGGGAATGGCTACACCTTC.

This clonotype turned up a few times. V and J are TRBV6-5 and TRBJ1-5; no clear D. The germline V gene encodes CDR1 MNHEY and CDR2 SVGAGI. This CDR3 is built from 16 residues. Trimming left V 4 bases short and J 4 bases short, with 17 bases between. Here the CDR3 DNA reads TGTGCCAGCAGTTCAGTTGCCCCCGGGGATAATCAGCCCCAGCATTTT. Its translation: CASSSVAPGDNQPQHF.

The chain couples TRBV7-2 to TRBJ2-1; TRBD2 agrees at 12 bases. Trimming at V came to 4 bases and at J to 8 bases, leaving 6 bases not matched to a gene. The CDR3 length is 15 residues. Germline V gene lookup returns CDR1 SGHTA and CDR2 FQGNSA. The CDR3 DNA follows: TGTGCCAGCAGCTCCGGACTAGCGGGGCACGATGAGCAGTTCTTC. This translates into CASSSGLAGHDEQFF.

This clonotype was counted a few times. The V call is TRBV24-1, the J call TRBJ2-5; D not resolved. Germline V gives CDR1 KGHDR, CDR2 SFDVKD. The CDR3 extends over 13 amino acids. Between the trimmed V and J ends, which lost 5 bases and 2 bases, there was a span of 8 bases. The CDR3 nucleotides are TGTGCCACCAGTGTGGGCAGTCAAGAGACCCAGTACTTC. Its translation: CATSVGSQETQYF.

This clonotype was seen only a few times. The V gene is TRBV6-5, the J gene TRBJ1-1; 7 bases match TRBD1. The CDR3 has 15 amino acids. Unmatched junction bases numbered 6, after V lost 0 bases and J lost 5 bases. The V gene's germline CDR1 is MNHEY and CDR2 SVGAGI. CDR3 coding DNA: TGTGCCAGCAGTTACTCGAACCGACAGGGAACTGAAGCTTTCTTT. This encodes CASSYSNRQGTEAFF.

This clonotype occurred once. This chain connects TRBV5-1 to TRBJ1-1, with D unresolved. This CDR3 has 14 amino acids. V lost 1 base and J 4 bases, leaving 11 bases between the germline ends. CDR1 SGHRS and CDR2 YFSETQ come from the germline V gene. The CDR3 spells CASSLSLGFTEAFF. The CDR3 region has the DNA TGCGCCAGCAGCTTGAGCCTAGGGTTCACTGAAGCTTTCTTT. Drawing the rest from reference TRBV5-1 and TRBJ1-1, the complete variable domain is KAGVTQTPRYLIKTRGQQVTLSCSPISGHRSVSWYQQTPGQGLQFLFEYFSETQRNKGNFPGRFSGRQFSNSRSEMNVSTLELGDSALYLCASSLSLGFTEAFFGQGTRLTVV.

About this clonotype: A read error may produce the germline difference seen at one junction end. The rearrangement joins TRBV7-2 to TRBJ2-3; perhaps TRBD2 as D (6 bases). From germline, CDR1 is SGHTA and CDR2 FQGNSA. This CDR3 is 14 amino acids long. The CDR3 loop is CASSIAVGPGTQYF. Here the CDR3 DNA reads TGTGCCAGCAGCATAGCGGTGGGGCCAGGTACGCAGTATTTT.